These 8 T cell receptor beta chains were sequenced from one sample in a study of blood T cell repertoires in COVID-19. Here immunoSEQ multiplex PCR was the method, and the copy in TCRdb shows in-frame clones only, minus some. The sample contains roughly 70,000 clones, roughly 80% of which appear only once. Sequenced input: peripheral blood. The receptors shown here come from a man between 65 and 85 years old who had recovered from COVID-19.

The chain has TRBV4-3 and TRBJ2-3; 11 bases align to TRBD2. V was pared by 0 bases and J by 2 bases, with 7 bases of the junction left unmatched. This CDR3 is 18 amino acids long. Germline V lookup: CDR1 LGHNA, CDR2 YSLEER. The DNA for the CDR3 is TGCGCCAGCAGCCAAGAATTTAGACTAGCGGGGCACACAGATACGCAGTATTTT. It codes for CASSQEFRLAGHTDTQYF.

The rearrangement joins TRBV25-1 to TRBJ2-3; maybe TRBD2 (5 bases). V lost 7 bases, J lost 6 bases, and 8 bases lay in between. From germline, CDR1 is MGHDK and CDR2 SYGVNS. This CDR3 comprises 11 residues. The CDR3 coding sequence is TGTGCCAGCACGATAGCGGATACGCAGTATTTT. It is translated as CASTIADTQYF.

The chain is built from TRBV10-2 and TRBJ1-1; 7 bases fit TRBD1. This CDR3 has 13 residues. CDR1 and CDR2 (germline): WSHSY, SAAADI. V gave up 6 bases and J gave up 1 base; unmatched junction bases: 2. In DNA, the CDR3 is TGCGCCAGCAGGACAGGGTCGAACACTGAAGCTTTCTTT. Translated: CASRTGSNTEAFF.

The CDR3 loop is CASTSVAGGTGGELFF. As DNA, the CDR3 is TGTGCCAGCACGTCGGTTGCGGGGGGGACCGGCGGGGAGCTGTTTTTT. This chain uses TRBV7-9 with TRBJ2-2; TRBD2 matches 9 bases. V was pared by 7 bases and J by 7 bases, with 13 bases of the junction left unmatched. Germline CDR1 and CDR2: SEHNR and FQNEAQ (reference sequence). The CDR3 extends over 16 amino acids.

This sequence joins TRBV29-1 and TRBJ2-3; possible D gene TRBD2, 5 bases. CDR3 length: 13 residues. The V gene lost 2 bases and the J gene lost 1 base, with 7 bases spanning the gap. Germline CDR1 and CDR2: SQVTM and ANQGSEA. CDR3 protein: CSVEIGGTDTQYF. The CDR3 nucleotides are TGCAGCGTTGAAATCGGGGGCACAGATACGCAGTATTTT.

The CDR3 is CASKLWTAWETQYF. For the CDR3, the DNA is TGTGCCAGCAAACTTTGGACAGCTTGGGAGACCCAGTACTTC. The chain links TRBV28 to TRBJ2-5, with D tentatively TRBD1 (6 bases). V lost 7 bases and J lost 5, with 17 bases in between. Germline V gives CDR1 MDHEN, CDR2 SYDVKM. This CDR3 comprises 14 residues. The entire variable domain, with the rest obtained from reference TRBV28 and TRBJ2-5, is as follows: DVKVTQSSRYLVKRTGEKVFLECVQDMDHENMFWYRQDPGLGLRLIYFSYDVKMKEKGDIPEGYSVSREKKERFSLILESASTNQTSMYLCASKLWTAWETQYFGPGTRLLVL.

The CDR3 DNA reads as TGTGCCAGCAGCCAAGGGACACCCGAAAAACTGTTTTTT. This codes for CASSQGTPEKLFF. The chain carries TRBV3-1 (or the pseudogene TRBV3-2) and TRBJ1-4; D is possibly TRBD1 (5 bases). The CDR3 sequence is 13 residues long. Trimming removed 1 base from V and 8 bases from J, with 8 bases in between. Germline V gene lookup returns CDR1 LGHDT and CDR2 YNNKEL (reference sequence).

The V gene is TRBV3-1 (or the pseudogene TRBV3-2), the J gene TRBJ2-1, with D perhaps matching TRBD2 (6 bases). Trimming left V 3 bases short and J 8 bases short, with 11 bases between. CDR1 is LGHDT, CDR2 YNNKEL, per germline (reference sequence). The CDR3 is 13 amino acids. The CDR3 DNA sequence: TGTGCCAGCAGCCACACTAGCTGGGATGAGCAGTTCTTC. This translates into CASSHTSWDEQFF.